Below, 20 T cell receptor beta chains from the same sample are listed, as sequenced in a study of regulatory T cells in long-lasting Graves disease. Time point given: persistent/refractory GD, antithyroid drugs over 5 years with positive TRAb. RNA extracted from PBMCs served as the sequencing template. Combining iRepertoire HTBI primers with Arm-PCR of CDR3 regions, the authors built TCR beta libraries. TCRdb re-analysed the multiplex PCR reads in MiXCR, keeping a single row per CDR3 protein. The sample lists about 450,000 distinct CDR3 sequences, roughly a quarter occurring once. Source: peripheral blood mononuclear cells (PBMCs), taken when the disease was refractory, from a patient treated with antithyroid drugs. These receptors all come from a female donor with Graves disease.

This chain links TRBV19 with TRBJ2-5, with TRBD2 matching over 7 bases. With the DNA end fitting TRBJ2-1 better, the J assignment may be wrong. The CDR3 loop spans 13 amino acids. In germline, CDR1 is LNHDA, CDR2 SQIVND (reference sequence). The CDR3 spells CATDGLGYNEQFF. The CDR3 nucleotides are TGTGCCACGGACGGACTAGGGTACAATGAGCAGTTCTTC.

This clonotype was seen repeatedly, ten times or more. The gene calls are TRBV2 and TRBJ2-2, with D perhaps TRBD2 (6 bases). CDR3 length equals 15 residues. The ends were cut back, 4 bases at V and 1 base at J, with 10 bases in the middle. CDR1 and CDR2 from the germline V gene are SNHLY and FYNNEI. The CDR3 region has the DNA TGTGCCAGCAGTGGATATAGCGGGAACACCGGGGAGCTGTTTTTT. It translates to CASSGYSGNTGELFF.

This clonotype has more than one count but fewer than ten. In DNA form, the CDR3 reads TGTGCCTGGAAAGGGGGAGGTACCGGGGAGCTGTTTTTT. It encodes CAWKGGGTGELFF. The chain is built from TRBV30 and TRBJ2-2; D might be TRBD1 or TRBD2, each matching 6 bases. CDR1 is GTSNPN, CDR2 SVGIG, per germline (reference sequence). The germline V and J ends were trimmed by 4 bases and 5 bases, with 11 bases remaining between them. The CDR3 extends over 13 amino acids.

This clonotype was counted at least ten times. This sequence joins TRBV28 and TRBJ2-2, with a tentative D call TRBD1 (5 bases). CDR3 length equals 17 residues. Germline assignment: CDR1 MDHEN and CDR2 SYDVKM. The V gene lost 6 bases and the J gene lost 4 bases, with 21 bases spanning the gap. The CDR3 region is CASSNLKIDSRTGELFF. As DNA, the CDR3 is TGTGCCAGCAGCAACCTTAAGATCGACAGCCGCACCGGGGAGCTGTTTTTT.

This clonotype was found many times. The chain recombines TRBV6-5 with TRBJ1-1; TRBD1 matches 7 bases. The CDR3 totals 15 residues. The trim removed 0 bases at V and 0 bases at J, leaving 1 base unmatched. CDR1 is MNHEY, CDR2 SVGAGI, per germline. Written as DNA, the CDR3 is TGTGCCAGCAGTTACTCTGGACAGGTGAACACTGAAGCTTTCTTT. Translated, it gives CASSYSGQVNTEAFF.

This clonotype has just a few counts. The V and J genes are TRBV6-2 or TRBV6-3 and TRBJ1-2; TRBD1 is a possible D gene (5 bases). This CDR3 region has 14 residues. Deletions cut 4 bases from V and 4 bases from J, with 13 bases between. Per the germline V gene, CDR1 is MNHEY and CDR2 is SVGEGT. The CDR3 loop reads CASSLQQARYGYTF. CDR3 DNA sequence: TGTGCCAGCAGTTTACAACAGGCTCGCTATGGCTACACCTTC.

The chain couples TRBV27 to TRBJ2-2; D tentatively fits TRBD1 or TRBD2 (6 bases each). The CDR3 is made up of 15 amino acids. V lost 7 bases, J lost 5 bases, and 17 bases lay in between. CDR1 is MNHEY and CDR2 is SMNVEV in the germline V gene (reference sequence). The CDR3 protein is CASTFVGGITGELFF. CDR3 nucleotide sequence: TGTGCCAGCACGTTTGTAGGGGGGATAACCGGGGAGCTGTTTTTT.

This chain connects TRBV3-1 to TRBJ2-7, with D maybe TRBD1 (6 bases). V gave up 0 bases and J gave up 5 bases, with 14 bases separating them. CDR1 is LGHDT, CDR2 YNNKEL, per germline (reference sequence). The CDR3 runs 15 residues. CDR3 region: CASSQEGDTVHEQYF. The CDR3 coding sequence is TGTGCCAGCAGCCAAGAGGGGGACACAGTCCACGAGCAGTACTTC.

The chain carries TRBV7-2 and TRBJ1-1, with D possibly matching TRBD1 (5 bases). Germline V lookup: CDR1 SGHTA, CDR2 FQGNSA. The CDR3 is made up of 14 amino acids. Trimming shortened V by 4 bases and J by 5 bases, and 14 bases separated the two germline ends. CDR3 region: CASSSGGIGTEAFF. Here the CDR3 DNA reads TGTGCCAGCAGCTCGGGGGGAATTGGGACTGAAGCTTTCTTT. Supplemented by reference TRBV7-2 and TRBJ1-1, the full variable domain reads GAGVSQSPSNKVTEKGKDVELRCDPISGHTALYWYRQSLGQGLEFLIYFQGNSAPDKSGLPSDRFSAERTGGSVSTLTIQRTQQEDSAVYLCASSSGGIGTEAFFGQGTRLTVV.

This chain connects TRBV7-3 to TRBJ2-5; D remains ambiguous. V gave up 6 bases and J gave up 2 bases, with 10 bases separating them. The CDR3 is 13 residues long. Looked up from germline, CDR1 is SGHTA and CDR2 is FQGTGA. The CDR3 DNA follows: TGTGCCAGCAGTTACGGAGTACAAGAGACCCAGTACTTC. Translation: CASSYGVQETQYF.

This clonotype was detected ten times or more. The gene calls are TRBV12-3 or TRBV12-4 and TRBJ1-5; 7 nucleotides line up with TRBD1. The V gene end was trimmed by 3 bases and the J gene end by 3 bases; junction bases not matched to a gene: 8. The CDR3 is 16 residues long. In DNA form, the CDR3 reads TGTGCCAGCAGTTTTTCCGGGACAGAAATCAATCAGCCCCAGCATTTT. Its translation is CASSFSGTEINQPQHF.

This clonotype came up a few times. The chain carries TRBV25-1 and TRBJ2-7; possible D gene TRBD1, 6 bases. The CDR3 consists of 14 residues. With 7 bases removed from V and 0 bases from J, the gap between germline ends came to 13 bases. CDR1 MGHDK and CDR2 SYGVNS come from the germline V gene. The CDR3 bases are TGTGCCAGCAAGGGGGACACCCTCTCCTACGAGCAGTACTTC. Translation: CASKGDTLSYEQYF.

This clonotype was found a few times. The J gene is TRBJ2-2, the V gene TRBV6-6; D is possibly TRBD2 (6 bases). Germline V gives CDR1 MNHNY, CDR2 SVGAGI (reference sequence). V was trimmed by 0 bases and J by 6 bases, leaving 8 bases between them. The CDR3 has 14 amino acids. The CDR3 DNA sequence: TGTGCCAGCAGTTACTCGGGGGAGGCCGGGGAGCTGTTTTTT. It translates to CASSYSGEAGELFF.

J is TRBJ2-2 and V is TRBV10-3; TRBD1 aligns across 10 bases. Trimming at V came to 7 bases and at J to 1 base, leaving 6 bases not matched to a gene. Germline V CDR1 and CDR2: ENHRY, SYGVKD. CDR3 length: 16 amino acids. The CDR3 protein is CAITPGQGLNTGELFF. In DNA form, the CDR3 reads TGTGCCATCACCCCGGGACAGGGGCTGAACACCGGGGAGCTGTTTTTT.

This sequence joins TRBV11-2 and TRBJ2-2; D gene unclear. There are 15 residues in the CDR3. The germline V gene has CDR1 SGHAT and CDR2 FQNNGV. V was cut by 5 bases and J by 6 bases, with 16 bases left in between. In DNA, the CDR3 is TGTGCCAGCAGCACTTTCTCACTTTCTTCCGGGGAGCTGTTTTTT. It yields the protein CASSTFSLSSGELFF. The full variable domain, with the rest looked up from reference TRBV11-2 and TRBJ2-2, is EAGVAQSPRYKIIEKRQSVAFWCNPISGHATLYWYQQILGQGPKLLIQFQNNGVVDDSQLPKDRFSAERLKGVDSTLKIQPAKLEDSAVYLCASSTFSLSSGELFFGEGSRLTVL.

At least ten counts were recorded for this clonotype. This chain uses TRBV28 with TRBJ2-7; the D gene is possibly TRBD1 (6 bases). V lost 8 bases, J lost 7 bases, and 21 bases lay in between. Germline V gene sequence: CDR1 MDHEN, CDR2 SYDVKM. The length of the CDR3 is 14 residues. CDR3 sequence: CASVRDIVRREQYF. The CDR3 nucleotides read TGTGCCAGCGTGAGGGACATCGTCCGTAGGGAGCAGTACTTC.

The chain is built from TRBV27 and TRBJ1-1; TRBD1 aligns across 8 bases. The CDR3 is 14 residues long. Germline CDR1 and CDR2: MNHEY and SMNVEV (reference sequence). CDR3 sequence (DNA): TGTGTCTCTACCAGGACAGGGATAAACACTGAAGCTTTCTTT. This codes for CVSTRTGINTEAFF.

This clonotype showed up many times. This chain joins TRBV12-3 or TRBV12-4 and TRBJ2-7; 7 nucleotides line up with TRBD2. J gave up 1 base and V 3 bases, and 6 bases lay outside the gene matches. The CDR3 contains 15 residues. CDR3 residues: CASSLGPAGSYEQYF. CDR3 DNA: TGTGCCAGCAGTTTGGGTCCAGCGGGATCCTACGAGCAGTACTTC.

In its sample, this clonotype was seen many times. The rearrangement uses TRBV5-1 and TRBJ1-4, with TRBD1 matching over 7 bases. The CDR3 extends over 15 amino acids. Trimming took 0 bases from V and 5 from J; bases not matched to a gene: 4. From germline, CDR1 is SGHRS and CDR2 YFSETQ. The CDR3 spells CASSLGDSFNEKLFF. In DNA, the CDR3 is TGCGCCAGCAGCTTGGGGGACAGCTTCAATGAAAAACTGTTTTTT.

This clonotype was seen more than once but under ten times. The V gene is TRBV19, the J gene TRBJ2-1; D perhaps matches TRBD2 (5 bases). Germline CDR1 and CDR2: LNHDA and SQIVND (reference sequence). This CDR3 has 13 residues. V was shortened by 6 bases and J by 16 bases, with 22 bases between the two germline ends. The CDR3 is CASSDERRTPSFF. CDR3 DNA sequence: TGTGCCAGTAGCGACGAACGGAGGACTCCAAGTTTCTTC.